The 7 T cell receptor beta chains reported below all come from one sample, sequenced in a study of blood T cell repertoires in COVID-19. The protocol was immunoSEQ multiplex PCR, while the TCRdb copy is restricted to in-frame clones and leaves out a portion. Of fewer than 200,000 clones listed, about four fifths are singletons. The sequencing sample was made of peripheral blood. All receptors come from a man in his 70s with active or convalescent COVID-19.

The chain couples TRBV7-8 to TRBJ2-1; 9 bases match TRBD2. The V gene's germline CDR1 is SGHVS and CDR2 FQNEAQ. The CDR3 length is 17 residues. Losses at the gene ends were 5 bases for V and 3 bases for J; bases not matched to a gene: 11. The CDR3 sequence: CASSARLAVPLYNEQFF. DNA of the CDR3: TGTGCCAGCAGCGCGCGACTAGCGGTACCTCTCTACAATGAGCAGTTCTTC.

This chain connects TRBV6-5 to TRBJ2-5; D may be TRBD2 (5 bases). The CDR3 is 13 residues long. Trimming left V 6 bases short and J 5 bases short, with 13 bases between. Germline loops: CDR1 MNHEY, CDR2 SVGAGI. The CDR3 protein is CASSGLSRETQYF. CDR3 nucleotide sequence: TGTGCCAGCAGCGGACTCTCTCGGGAGACCCAGTACTTC.

Notes on this clone: The identical CDR3 is also encoded by other nucleotide sequences in the sample. The chain uses TRBV5-1 and TRBJ1-5; TRBD1 matches at 7 bases. This CDR3 is built from 15 residues. Germline V lookup: CDR1 SGHRS, CDR2 YFSETQ. J lost 5 bases, V lost 4 bases, and 9 bases had no gene match. The CDR3 DNA follows: TGCGCCAGCAGCCTTGGAGGGGGCGCGGATCAGCCCCAGCATTTT. This sequence encodes CASSLGGGADQPQHF. Based on the CDR3 plus reference TRBV5-1 and TRBJ1-5, the full variable domain is KAGVTQTPRYLIKTRGQQVTLSCSPISGHRSVSWYQQTPGQGLQFLFEYFSETQRNKGNFPGRFSGRQFSNSRSEMNVSTLELGDSALYLCASSLGGGADQPQHFGDGTRLSIL.

This sequence joins TRBV2 and TRBJ2-1, with TRBD1 as a possible D gene (6 bases). V was shortened by 6 bases and J by 0 bases, with 9 bases between the two germline ends. The CDR3 has 14 amino acids. Germline V lookup: CDR1 SNHLY, CDR2 FYNNEI. CDR3 in DNA: TGTGCCAGCAGGACAGGAAGCTCCTACAATGAGCAGTTCTTC. Translation gives CASRTGSSYNEQFF.

The chain combines TRBV18 with TRBJ1-6, with TRBD1 as a possible D gene (6 bases). CDR1 and CDR2 from the germline V gene are KGHSH and LQKENI. Trimming took 3 bases from V and 5 from J, leaving 11 bases between them. The CDR3 totals 15 residues. CDR3 in amino acids: CASSPGDIDNSPLHF. CDR3 nucleotides: TGTGCCAGCTCACCGGGGGACATTGATAATTCACCCCTCCACTTT.

The chain couples TRBV4-2 to TRBJ1-4; 7 nucleotides line up with TRBD1. With 4 bases clipped from V and 2 bases from J, the junction kept 16 bases outside the gene matches. Germline CDR1 is LGHNA and CDR2 is YNFKEQ. There are 19 residues in the CDR3. Here the CDR3 reads CASSREPRGQRITNEKLFF. CDR3 nucleotides: TGTGCCAGCAGCCGGGAGCCGCGGGGACAGAGGATTACTAATGAAAAACTGTTTTTT.

The rearrangement links TRBV18 to TRBJ1-5; D not certain. The V gene's germline CDR1 is KGHSH and CDR2 LQKENI. V was shortened by 4 bases and J by 2 bases, with 12 bases between the two germline ends. The CDR3 is made up of 15 amino acids. As DNA, the CDR3 is TGTGCCAGCTCACTTACCCCGAGGGGCAATCAGCCCCAGCATTTT. Its translation is CASSLTPRGNQPQHF.